This TCR beta chain was found in a study of T and B cells in COVID-19 patients. Multiplex PCR with BIOMED2 TRB-A/B primer pools amplified TRB rearrangements. TCRdb processed the multiplex PCR reads anew with MiXCR; each CDR3 protein has one entry. The table shows 6,000 to 9,000 distinct CDR3 sequences, with 20% to 30% occurring only once. The CDR3 sequence is 16 residues long. The ends lost 0 bases at V and 6 bases at J; junction bases unmatched: 6. Germline CDR1 and CDR2: MNHEY and SVGAGI. TRB was amplified from about 260-540 ng of blood genomic DNA. The specimen was blood. J is TRBJ2-1 and V is TRBV6-5; 9 bases match TRBD1. This receptor was obtained from a human donor with active COVID-19. For the CDR3, the DNA is TGTGCCAGCAGTTACTCCACAGGGGGCGCGGTCAATGAGCAGTTCTTC. The encoded protein is CASSYSTGGAVNEQFF.